This entry is about one T cell receptor (beta chain). The antigen is undetermined. The sample is drawn from a study of immune evolution from preneoplasia to lung adenocarcinoma. Study-wide findings and caveats: Later-stage lesions appeared to have more T cells, more diversity, less clonality. Compared with EGFR-mutant or double wild-type lesions, KRAS-mutant nodules were more clonal.

Measured with immunoSEQ multiplex PCR; TCRdb has only the in-frame clones, and not every one. The data hold under 6,500 clones, with 70% to 90% observed a single time. Sequencing used FFPE minimally invasive lung adenocarcinoma tissue. The receptor comes from a person aged 55-79 years with lung adenocarcinoma.

In DNA form, the CDR3 reads TGTGCCAGCGGTCGCCTTGAGAATTCACCCCTCCACTTT. This encodes CASGRLENSPLHF. This chain uses TRBV28 with TRBJ1-6, with D unclear. The CDR3 contains 13 residues. Germline lookup yields CDR1 MDHEN and CDR2 SYDVKM. V lost 8 bases and J 7 bases, leaving 12 bases between the germline ends. Using reference TRBV28 and TRBJ1-6 for the parts outside the CDR3, the full variable domain is DVKVTQSSRYLVKRTGEKVFLECVQDMDHENMFWYRQDPGLGLRLIYFSYDVKMKEKGDIPEGYSVSREKKERFSLILESASTNQTSMYLCASGRLENSPLHFGNGTRLTVT.